This T cell receptor beta chain was sequenced during a study of T-cell memory formation after mild COVID-19. Study as a whole: TCR clusters showed largely donor specificity.

Losses at the gene ends were 5 bases for V and 0 bases for J; bases not matched to a gene: 6. The germline CDR1 and CDR2 sequences are KGHSH and LQKENI. The CDR3 sequence is 18 residues long. Notes on this clonotype: Antigen unknown.

5'RACE primed at constant segments yielded TCR alpha and TCR beta cDNA libraries bearing sample barcodes and UMIs. TCRdb independently ran MiXCR on the 5' RACE reads; one entry per CDR3 protein. Here the sample spans 350,000 to 500,000 distinct CDR3 sequences, about a sixth being singletons. Study outcomes and limitations: The study detected some responding clones in pre-infection memory, suggesting cross-reactive memory joined.

This clonotype originated in a man younger than 30 who had mild COVID-19 (a few samples of this study predate the infection). Cell type and time point are not known. The sample was PBMCs or a T cell subset sorted from them (not recorded which). The V gene is TRBV18, the J gene TRBJ2-1, with 14 bases aligning to TRBD2. CDR3 in amino acids: CASSSGLAGASSYNEQFF. CDR3 in DNA: TGTGCCAGCTCATCGGGACTAGCGGGGGCGAGCTCCTACAATGAGCAGTTCTTC. Based on the CDR3 plus reference TRBV18 and TRBJ2-1, the full variable domain is NAGVMQNPRHLVRRRGQEARLRCSPMKGHSHVYWYRQLPEEGLKFMVYLQKENIIDESGMPKERFSAEFPKEGPSILRIQQVVRGDSAAYFCASSSGLAGASSYNEQFFGPGTRLTVL.